These T cell receptor beta chains were read from a single sample in a study of T-cell memory formation after mild COVID-19. TCRdb recomputed calls from the 5' RACE reads with MiXCR, one row per CDR3 protein. The table shows around 320,000 distinct CDR3 sequences, with roughly an eighth occurring only once. The specimen was PBMCs or a T cell subset sorted from them (not recorded which). The receptors here all came from a man aged 18 to 29 who had mild COVID-19 (a few samples of this study predate the infection). Cell type and time point are not known. Both conserved end residues are part of each CDR3. The D gene is left open where the match is weak.

v_gene: TRBV12-3/TRBV12-4; d_gene: -; CDR3aa: CATRRPGLGVEKLFF
v_gene: TRBV7-2; d_gene: -; CDR3aa: CASSLGGVNQETQYF
v_gene: TRBV5-6; d_gene: TRBD1; CDR3aa: CASSTGQGSRGSETQYF
v_gene: TRBV5-5; d_gene: -; CDR3aa: CASSLMGSNSYNEQFF
v_gene: TRBV20-1; d_gene: TRBD2; CDR3aa: CSARAGGNTDTQYF
v_gene: TRBV6-2/TRBV6-3; d_gene: TRBD1; CDR3aa: CASSTWGTALANTGELFF
v_gene: TRBV7-9; d_gene: -; CDR3aa: CASSSGIQETQYF
v_gene: TRBV4-1; d_gene: -; CDR3aa: CASSQEMGFRDQPQHF
v_gene: TRBV2; d_gene: TRBD2; CDR3aa: CASSSSGGGGETQYF
v_gene: TRBV14; d_gene: TRBD2; CDR3aa: CASSQTSGGADTQYF
v_gene: TRBV4-1; d_gene: -; CDR3aa: CASSQPRNPENTEAFF
v_gene: TRBV9; d_gene: -; CDR3aa: CASSADHGSYEQYF
v_gene: TRBV29-1; d_gene: -; CDR3aa: CSVAQGGRAFF
v_gene: TRBV20-1; d_gene: -; CDR3aa: CSARVITGNTEAFF
v_gene: TRBV18; d_gene: -; CDR3aa: CASSPPGPAFSEKLFF
v_gene: TRBV7-2; d_gene: -; CDR3aa: CASSRNGPLNEKLFF
v_gene: TRBV5-8; d_gene: TRBD2; CDR3aa: CASSSSLGLAFFEQFF
v_gene: TRBV5-5; d_gene: -; CDR3aa: CASSFNLAGLTDTQYF
v_gene: TRBV7-3; d_gene: -; CDR3aa: CASSPIGGGDEQFF
v_gene: TRBV7-2; d_gene: -; CDR3aa: CASSTHGGNEQFF